The subject of this entry is one T cell receptor (beta chain). Its antigen is unknown. Using immunoSEQ multiplex PCR, the repertoire was profiled, and TCRdb retains in-frame clones only, with some absent. The table includes approximately 69,000 clones, around 89% detected once. This record belongs to a study of OX40 agonist ivuxolimab in advanced cancers. As for the study in general: Partial responses occurred in Three dose-escalation patients, one with hepatocellular carcinoma and two with cutaneous melanoma.

General study findings and limits: Researchers report that CD8+ T cells had, on average, more expanded clones than CD4+.

CDR3 length equals 13 residues. Germline CDR1 and CDR2: MDHEN and SYDVKM. Trimming pared 6 bases from V and 3 bases from J, leaving 12 bases between. The sequencing used CD4+ or CD8+ T cells sorted from blood, collected in a trial of the OX40 agonist ivuxolimab. The clonotype was recovered from an adult with an advanced solid tumor such as melanoma, head and neck, liver or kidney cancer. V is TRBV28 and J is TRBJ2-7; possible D gene TRBD2, 6 bases. In DNA, the CDR3 is TGTGCCAGCAGCACCGGGACTTACTACGAGCAGTACTTC. This sequence encodes CASSTGTYYEQYF.